These 13 T cell receptor beta chains were sequenced from one sample in a study of T cell repertoires in cytomegalovirus infection. Via MiXCR, TCRdb re-called the reads, giving one row per CDR3 protein. The sample lists some 100,000 distinct CDR3 sequences; 20% to 30% were seen once. The sequenced material came from CD8+ T cells from PBMCs. These receptors were taken from a human donor in good health (CMV status not recorded). Some clones in this sample may be carry-over from other donors' samples.

This clonotype has more than one count but fewer than ten. This chain uses TRBV20-1 with TRBJ2-7, with 7 bases that match TRBD1. The germline V gene has CDR1 DFQATT and CDR2 SNEGSKA (reference sequence). This CDR3 comprises 15 residues. The V and J ends lost 1 base and 2 bases, in that order; junction bases with no gene match: 8. CDR3 coding DNA: TGCAGTGCTAGAGTACCCCGGGACAGAGCCTACGAGCAGTACTTC. Amino acids: CSARVPRDRAYEQYF.

The chain couples TRBV4-3 to TRBJ2-5; possibly TRBD2 for D (5 bases). Germline lookup yields CDR1 LGHNA and CDR2 YSLEER. Between the trimmed V and J ends, which lost 0 bases and 5 bases, there was a span of 13 bases. This CDR3 contains 15 residues. The CDR3 protein is CASSQDEGAAETQYF. The CDR3 region has the DNA TGCGCCAGCAGCCAAGACGAGGGTGCAGCGGAGACCCAGTACTTC.

This chain joins TRBV20-1 and TRBJ2-5; TRBD2 aligns across 9 bases. The length of the CDR3 is 16 residues. Germline assignment: CDR1 DFQATT and CDR2 SNEGSKA (reference sequence). The V and J ends lost 0 bases and 4 bases, in that order; junction bases with no gene match: 9. CDR3 in amino acids: CSARDVSGRGRETQYF. DNA for the CDR3: TGCAGTGCTAGAGACGTTAGCGGGAGAGGACGAGAGACCCAGTACTTC.

This clonotype was detected only a few times. The rearrangement joins TRBV4-3 to TRBJ1-1, with a tentative D call TRBD1 (5 bases). Germline CDR1 LGHNA, CDR2 YSLEER. This CDR3 contains 15 residues. V was trimmed by 4 bases and J by 7 bases, leaving 19 bases between them. CDR3 in DNA: TGCGCCAGCAGCCCGAGTGGGGGTGGATCCCGTGAAGCTTTCTTT. It yields the protein CASSPSGGGSREAFF.

This chain connects TRBV12-3 or TRBV12-4 to TRBJ1-2; a possible D gene is TRBD1 (6 bases). Between the trimmed V and J ends, which lost 4 bases and 4 bases, there was a span of 19 bases. This CDR3 contains 16 residues. Here the CDR3 reads CASSSSSPGHLYGYTF. The CDR3 bases are TGTGCCAGCAGTTCCTCCTCCCCGGGACACCTCTATGGCTACACCTTC.

The chain combines TRBV6-2 or TRBV6-3 with TRBJ1-5; D remains unclear. The germline CDR1 and CDR2 sequences are MNHEY and SVGEGT. Trimming stripped 5 bases from V and 4 bases from J, with 6 bases between. The CDR3 is made up of 12 amino acids. CDR3 sequence reads: CASSPSNQPQHF. The CDR3 coding sequence is TGTGCCAGCAGTCCCTCGAATCAGCCCCAGCATTTT.

As to this clonotype: This sequence may be a read error, since a much larger clone differs from it by one base. The rearrangement uses TRBV4-3 and TRBJ2-7; 9 bases are a match to TRBD1. The germline gives CDR1 LGHNA, CDR2 YSLEER. The CDR3 spans 16 residues. In nucleotides, the CDR3 is TGCACCAGCAGCCAAGAAGAGACAGGGGGTTTCTACGAGCAGTACTTC. It translates to CTSSQEETGGFYEQYF.

This clonotype was picked up a small number of times. The junction and the germline gene differ at one end; a read error may be behind it. The gene calls are TRBV28 and TRBJ1-5, with D possibly TRBD1 on 5 matching bases. The V gene's germline CDR1 is MDHEN and CDR2 SYDVKM. The CDR3 covers 15 residues. CDR3 sequence reads: CASSHDSTGNRPQHF. In DNA, the CDR3 is TGTGCCAGCAGTCATGACAGTACTGGCAATCGGCCCCAGCATTTT.

This clonotype occurred a few times. The chain has TRBV7-9 and TRBJ2-3; a possible D gene is TRBD1 (6 bases). This CDR3 is 18 amino acids long. Trimming took off 5 bases at V and 1 base at J, with 22 bases between the two ends. CDR1 is SEHNR, CDR2 FQNEAQ, per germline (reference sequence). In DNA, the CDR3 is TGTGCCAGCAGCCCTCCTTCGGGACACACGTCTGGCACAGATACGCAGTATTTT. Translation gives CASSPPSGHTSGTDTQYF.

A few counts support this clonotype. The chain uses TRBV10-3 and TRBJ2-5; D may be TRBD2 (5 bases). Germline CDR1 reads ENHRY; CDR2 reads SYGVKD. The CDR3 is 13 amino acids. Deletions cut 6 bases from V and 7 bases from J, with 15 bases between. The CDR3 here is CAISDTAEGTQYF. The CDR3 region has the DNA TGTGCCATCAGCGACACGGCCGAGGGGACCCAGTACTTC.

Concerning this clonotype itself: This may come from a read error, since a much larger clone is one base off. The DNA is left out, because the CDR3 cannot be placed on it with certainty; the CDR3 is given as TCRdb lists it. The chain couples TRBV7-8 to TRBJ2-3; TRBD2 is the table's D call and was not checked against the DNA. The CDR3 numbers 18 amino acids, ends counted. Per germline, CDR1 SGHVS and CDR2 FQNEAQ. The CDR3: CASSFPRVAGGTLDTQCF.

There are many counts of this clonotype. The rearrangement joins TRBV7-6 to TRBJ2-1, with 10 nucleotides matching TRBD2. The CDR3 extends over 17 amino acids. The germline gives CDR1 SGHVS, CDR2 FNYEAQ. The ends lost 5 bases at V and 5 bases at J; junction bases unmatched: 12. CDR3 loop: CASSLPTSGRADNEQFF. Written as DNA, the CDR3 is TGTGCCAGCAGCCTCCCCACCAGCGGGAGGGCGGACAATGAGCAGTTCTTC.

V gene TRBV11-3 combines with J gene TRBJ2-7, with 7 bases fitting TRBD1. Germline V CDR1 and CDR2: SGHNT, YENEEA. The CDR3 length is 12 residues. Losses at the gene ends were 5 bases for V and 11 bases for J; bases not matched to a gene: 9. In DNA, the CDR3 is TGTGCCAGCAGCAGTCCCGGGACAGCGGAGTACTTC. It specifies CASSSPGTAEYF.